What follows describes a single T cell receptor (beta chain). Antigen specificity is unknown. V lost 4 bases and J 4 bases, leaving 22 bases between the germline ends. The CDR3 is 17 residues long. Germline lookup yields CDR1 MGHDK and CDR2 SYGVNS. These data are taken from a study of T cell clonotyping in hematopoietic cell transplantation. General observations from the study: Cells were unsorted, so CD4 and CD8 contributions were not separated.

The protocol was immunoSEQ multiplex PCR, while the TCRdb copy is restricted to in-frame clones and leaves out a portion. The table records roughly 38,000 clones, approximately 88% of them present only once. This sequence was found in a woman in her thirties or forties in good health. Some clones in this sample may be carry-over from other donors' samples. Sequenced: peripheral blood mononuclear cells. The chain recombines TRBV25-1 with TRBJ2-5; tentatively, D is TRBD1 or TRBD2 (5 bases each). CDR3 bases: TGTGCCAGCAGTGCTTTTCCGGGGCGCTTCAAGGGAGAGACCCAGTACTTC. Encoded protein: CASSAFPGRFKGETQYF.